Given below is one T cell receptor (beta chain) in context. J was trimmed by 5 bases and V by 6 bases; bases with no gene match: 7. This CDR3 has 13 amino acids. Per germline, CDR1 ENHRY and CDR2 SYGVKD. Authors' analysis steps: The assay estimated nucleated cells by amplifying reference gene primers. TCRdb keeps only in-frame clones here, not all; method: immunoSEQ multiplex PCR. V, J and clone size are those of that table, while D and trimming were read from the DNA. The sample yields approximately 40,000 clones, nearly 90% seen once. This record belongs to a study of blood T cell repertoires in COVID-19.

Specimen: peripheral blood. The chain joins TRBV10-3 to TRBJ2-7; TRBD2 matches 7 bases. This receptor was obtained from a man between 60 and 75 years old with COVID-19, enrolled during active disease. This CDR3 is CAISPRGVHEQYF. The CDR3 bases are TGTGCCATCAGCCCCCGGGGGGTCCACGAGCAGTACTTC.